The source of this T cell receptor (beta chain) is a study of PD-1 blockade in classical Hodgkin lymphoma. Study-wide points: At baseline, newly diagnosed patients reportedly showed less TCR diversity than healthy donors. Newly diagnosed patients had diversity similar to the baseline diversity of complete responders.

Notes on this clone: The antigen remains undetermined.

Profiling relied on immunoSEQ multiplex PCR, and the TCRdb table lists in-frame clones only, not all of them. The sample carries tens of thousands of clones, about 93% recorded once. In every patient, relapse followed autologous stem cell transplantation, while exposure to brentuximab vedotin differed. V was pared by 1 base and J by 9 bases, with 5 bases between. CDR3 length: 11 amino acids. Germline V lookup: CDR1 SGHKS, CDR2 YYEKEE (reference sequence). The TCR comes from a human donor with classical Hodgkin lymphoma. The sample in question was peripheral blood mononuclear cells (PBMCs), obtained at baseline. This chain links TRBV5-5 with TRBJ1-5, with D uncertain. In nucleotides, the CDR3 is TGTGCCAGCAGCTTGTCTCGGCCCCAGCATTTT. This encodes CASSLSRPQHF.